Below, 14 T cell receptor beta chains from the same sample are listed, as sequenced in a study of cytomegalovirus exposure and HLA in healthy donors. The PCR had 60 Vbeta and 13 Jbeta primers. The data were produced by immunoSEQ multiplex PCR, yet TCRdb's version contains in-frame clones alone and is incomplete. The table records fewer than 110,000 clones, 81% of them present only once. The sequenced material came from PBMCs. Every receptor here comes from a man aged 25 to 40 in good health and CMV-seronegative.

J is TRBJ2-6 and V is TRBV30, with D tentatively TRBD2 (5 bases). This CDR3 spans 18 amino acids. Germline V gene lookup returns CDR1 GTSNPN and CDR2 SVGIG (reference sequence). The V end was cut by 6 bases, the J end by 0 bases, with 21 bases between. The CDR3 region is CACQDQGLSRSGANVLTF. The CDR3 region has the DNA TGTGCCTGCCAAGATCAAGGACTTTCCCGCTCTGGGGCCAACGTCCTGACTTTC.

This chain connects TRBV2 to TRBJ1-2; the match to TRBD1 covers 8 bases. Germline V gene data show CDR1 as SNHLY and CDR2 as FYNNEI. V dropped 2 bases and J dropped 8; count of bases not matched to a gene: 13. This CDR3 has 16 amino acids. CDR3 sequence (DNA): TGTGCCAGCAGTGAAACATCGACAGGGGTGCCTGAGGGCTACACCTTC. Amino acid sequence: CASSETSTGVPEGYTF. Full variable domain (remainder filled in from reference TRBV2 and TRBJ1-2): EPEVTQTPSHQVTQMGQEVILRCVPISNHLYFYWYRQILGQKVEFLVSFYNNEISEKSEIFDDQFSVERPDGSNFTLKIRSTKLEDSAMYFCASSETSTGVPEGYTFGSGTRLTVV.

This chain links TRBV5-1 with TRBJ1-4; a possible D gene is TRBD1 (5 bases). Per germline, CDR1 SGHRS and CDR2 YFSETQ. CDR3 length: 16 residues. V was clipped by 5 bases and J by 8 bases, with 22 bases between them. CDR3 bases: TGCGCCAGCAGGAGAGGAGACCAGGGTGGGTGGGAAAAACTGTTTTTT. Its protein product is CASRRGDQGGWEKLFF.

The CDR3 DNA reads TGTGCCAGCAGCCCTACTACAGGGTCTGGGGAGCTGTTTTTT. This encodes CASSPTTGSGELFF. This chain joins TRBV9 and TRBJ2-2, with D possibly matching TRBD1 (6 bases). CDR1 is SGDLS, CDR2 YYNGEE, per germline. The CDR3 sequence is 14 residues long. Deletions cut 4 bases from V and 8 bases from J, with 15 bases between.

The chain couples TRBV5-1 to TRBJ2-1; 16 nucleotides line up with TRBD2. The germline gives CDR1 SGHRS, CDR2 YFSETQ. J gave up 8 bases and V 3 bases, and 8 bases lay outside the gene matches. The CDR3 is made up of 17 amino acids. CDR3 sequence: CASSWGTSGRGDYEQFF. The DNA of the CDR3 is TGCGCCAGCAGCTGGGGGACTAGCGGGAGGGGGGACTATGAGCAGTTCTTC.

This clone was seen a few times. The chain couples TRBV4-1 to TRBJ1-1; 7 bases fit TRBD1. CDR1 and CDR2 (germline): MGHRA, YSYEKL. The CDR3 sequence is 15 residues long. V trimming: 0 bases; J trimming: 5 bases; junction bases outside the gene matches: 6. CDR3 sequence reads: CASSQEGSGGTEAFF. CDR3 in DNA: TGCGCCAGCAGCCAAGAAGGTTCAGGGGGTACTGAAGCTTTCTTT.

The V gene is TRBV21-1, the J gene TRBJ1-2. TRBV21-1 is labeled a pseudogene. The CDR3 spans 15 residues. DNA of the CDR3: TGTGCCAGCAGAAAAAGGAAGCGCGGAAACTATGGCTACACCTTC. Residues: CASRKRKRGNYGYTF.

This clone was observed once. The chain joins TRBV5-6 to TRBJ2-7, with 7 bases lining up with TRBD1. This CDR3 contains 15 residues. Losses at the gene ends were 2 bases for V and 3 bases for J; bases not matched to a gene: 8. Germline-derived CDR1 and CDR2 are SGHDT and YYEEEE. CDR3 in amino acids: CASSFRPGQLYEQYF. The DNA for the CDR3 is TGTGCCAGCAGCTTTAGACCGGGACAGCTCTACGAGCAGTACTTC.

The chain uses TRBV29-1 and TRBJ2-7; 9 nucleotides match TRBD1. Germline V gene sequence: CDR1 SQVTM, CDR2 ANQGSEA. The CDR3 contains 13 residues. The ends lost 3 bases at V and 4 bases at J; junction bases unmatched: 4. CDR3 in DNA: TGCAGCGTTGATGGGACAGGGTCTTACGAGCAGTACTTC. This codes for CSVDGTGSYEQYF.

The count of this clone is one. The V call is TRBV6-6, the J call TRBJ1-1; D call uncertain. This CDR3 is 14 amino acids long. Trimming removed 2 bases from V and 1 base from J, with 8 bases in between. In germline, CDR1 is MNHNY, CDR2 SVGAGI (reference sequence). The CDR3 DNA reads as TGTGCCAGCAGTTACGGTTTGGCGAACACTGAAGCTTTCTTT. This sequence encodes CASSYGLANTEAFF.

The chain links TRBV29-1 to TRBJ2-7; tentatively, D is TRBD2 (5 bases). The V and J ends lost 6 bases and 6 bases respectively, with 21 bases between them. The CDR3 length is 14 residues. CDR1 is SQVTM, CDR2 ANQGSEA, per germline. In DNA form, the CDR3 reads TGCAGCGTGCTATTGGGTGACTACCGGCGCGAGCAGTACTTC. Residues: CSVLLGDYRREQYF.

The chain uses TRBV7-9 and TRBJ2-1; no clear D gene. V lost 5 bases and J 0 bases, leaving 17 bases between the germline ends. Per the germline V gene, CDR1 is SEHNR and CDR2 is FQNEAQ (reference sequence). The CDR3 runs to 17 residues. CDR3 protein: CASSQSPAQSSYNEQFF. DNA of the CDR3: TGTGCCAGCAGCCAATCGCCAGCACAGAGCTCCTACAATGAGCAGTTCTTC.

The chain links TRBV7-3 to TRBJ2-1; D gene ambiguous. The V end was cut by 0 bases, the J end by 3 bases, with 12 bases between. Germline CDR1 reads SGHTA; CDR2 reads FQGTGA. This CDR3 comprises 16 residues. CDR3 protein: CASSLTHTEIYNEQFF. DNA for the CDR3: TGTGCCAGCAGCTTAACCCACACAGAGATCTACAATGAGCAGTTCTTC.

The CDR3 loop reads CASKFGSYNEQFF. The CDR3 bases are TGTGCCAGCAAATTTGGTAGCTACAATGAGCAGTTCTTC. The chain joins TRBV6-5 to TRBJ2-1, with D hard to call. The CDR3 runs 13 residues. Germline assignment: CDR1 MNHEY and CDR2 SVGAGI. V was pared by 7 bases and J by 3 bases, with 10 bases between.